Reported below is one TCR beta chain. Antigen: not known. This entry belongs to a study of T cells expressing NK-cell markers. Study context: One of the eight sequenced donors was seronegative, whereas the other seven were HCMV-seropositive. Broader study findings: It remained uncertain whether the expanded NKG2C+ T cell clones were specific for HCMV antigens. Four donors' CD3+CD56-NKG2C+ cells were dominated by the same clonotypes.

Germline V gene lookup returns CDR1 MNHNY and CDR2 SVGAGI (reference sequence). CDR3 length: 17 residues. One entry per CDR3 protein, without DNA, is what TCRdb gives after re-calling the 5' RACE reads. The table for this sample gives approximately 420,000 distinct CDR3 sequences. The TCR sequence derives from a woman between 45 and 65 years old in good health. The sample was blood T cells: a sorted CD56 or NKG2C T cell subset, CD4+ or CD8+ T cells, or bulk PBMC T cells (not recorded which). The chain combines TRBV6-6 with TRBJ2-1; TCRdb calls TRBD1, which cannot be checked without DNA. CDR3 loop: CATYLGTGGRSYNEQFF.